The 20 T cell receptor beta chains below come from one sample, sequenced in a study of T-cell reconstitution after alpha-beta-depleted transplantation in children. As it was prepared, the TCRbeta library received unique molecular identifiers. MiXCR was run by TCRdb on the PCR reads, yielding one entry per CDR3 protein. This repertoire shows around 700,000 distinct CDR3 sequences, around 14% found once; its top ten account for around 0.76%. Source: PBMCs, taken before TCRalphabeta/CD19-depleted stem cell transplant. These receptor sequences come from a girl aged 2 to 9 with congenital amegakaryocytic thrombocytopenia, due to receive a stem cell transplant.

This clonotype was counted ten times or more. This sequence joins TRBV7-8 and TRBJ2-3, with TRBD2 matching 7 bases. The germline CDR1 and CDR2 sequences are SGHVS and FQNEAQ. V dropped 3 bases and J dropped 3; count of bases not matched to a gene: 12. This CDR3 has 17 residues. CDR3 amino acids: CASSFWRGTHGTDTQYF. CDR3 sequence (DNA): TGTGCCAGCAGCTTTTGGCGGGGGACCCACGGGACAGATACGCAGTATTTT.

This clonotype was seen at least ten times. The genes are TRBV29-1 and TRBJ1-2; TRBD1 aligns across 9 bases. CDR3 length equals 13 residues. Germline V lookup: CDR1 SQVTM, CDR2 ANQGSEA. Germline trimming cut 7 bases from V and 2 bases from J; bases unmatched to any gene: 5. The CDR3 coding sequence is TGCAGCGCGAGGACAGGGGTAAACTATGGCTACACCTTC. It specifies CSARTGVNYGYTF.

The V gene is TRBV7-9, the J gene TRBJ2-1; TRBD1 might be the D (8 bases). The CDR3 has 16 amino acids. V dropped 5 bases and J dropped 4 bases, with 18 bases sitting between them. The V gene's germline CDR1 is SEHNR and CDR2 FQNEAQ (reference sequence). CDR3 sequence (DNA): TGTGCCAGCAGCCCAGCGGGACAGGTAAATTACAATGAGCAGTTCTTC. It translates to CASSPAGQVNYNEQFF.

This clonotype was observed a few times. CDR3 region: CASSPFGTGRMYF. DNA for the CDR3: TGCGCCAGCAGCCCATTCGGGACAGGGAGAATGTACTTC. V is TRBV4-1 and J is TRBJ2-7, with TRBD1 identical over 9 bases. J lost 12 bases, V lost 4 bases, and 10 bases had no gene match. The CDR3 has 13 residues. The germline V gene encodes CDR1 MGHRA and CDR2 YSYEKL.

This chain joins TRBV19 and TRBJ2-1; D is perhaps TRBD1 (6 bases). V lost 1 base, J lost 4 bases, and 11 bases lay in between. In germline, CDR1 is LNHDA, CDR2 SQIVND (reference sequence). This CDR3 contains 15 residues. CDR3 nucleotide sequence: TGTGCCAGTAGTATAGGAATCGGACAGTACAATGAGCAGTTCTTC. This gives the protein CASSIGIGQYNEQFF.

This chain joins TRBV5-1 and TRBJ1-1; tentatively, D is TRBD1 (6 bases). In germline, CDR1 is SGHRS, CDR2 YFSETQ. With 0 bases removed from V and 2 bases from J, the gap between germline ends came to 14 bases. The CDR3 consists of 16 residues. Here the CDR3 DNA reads TGCGCCAGCAGCTTGGTTTTTTCAGGGGCTAACACTGAAGCTTTCTTT. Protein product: CASSLVFSGANTEAFF.

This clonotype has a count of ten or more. CDR3 residues: CASAPGGALTEAFF. The CDR3 region has the DNA TGTGCTAGTGCCCCCGGCGGGGCGTTGACTGAAGCTTTCTTT. The chain combines TRBV12-5 with TRBJ1-1, with D maybe TRBD1 (5 bases). The germline CDR1 and CDR2 sequences are LGHNT and FRNRAP. Trimming removed 7 bases at V and 5 bases at J, with 17 bases between. CDR3 length: 14 amino acids.

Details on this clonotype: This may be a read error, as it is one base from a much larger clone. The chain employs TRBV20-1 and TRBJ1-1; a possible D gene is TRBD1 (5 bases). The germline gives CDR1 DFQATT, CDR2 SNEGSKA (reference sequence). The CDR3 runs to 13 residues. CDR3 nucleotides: TGCAGTGCTAGAGAGGGGCGGGGCACTGCAGCTTTCTTT. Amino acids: CSAREGRGTAAFF.

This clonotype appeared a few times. The DNA for the CDR3 is TGCAGTGCTAATGACAGGAGCTATGGCTACACCTTC. Residues: CSANDRSYGYTF. This chain joins TRBV20-1 and TRBJ1-2; D might be TRBD1 (6 bases). Trimming took off 4 bases at V and 4 bases at J, with 10 bases between the two ends. CDR1 is DFQATT and CDR2 is SNEGSKA in the germline V gene (reference sequence). The CDR3 runs to 12 residues.

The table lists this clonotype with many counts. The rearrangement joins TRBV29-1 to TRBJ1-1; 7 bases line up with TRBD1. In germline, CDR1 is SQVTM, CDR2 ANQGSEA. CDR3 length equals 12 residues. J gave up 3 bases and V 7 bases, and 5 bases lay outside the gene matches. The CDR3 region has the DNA TGCAGCGGGGGACAGACGGACACTGAAGCTTTCTTT. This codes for CSGGQTDTEAFF.

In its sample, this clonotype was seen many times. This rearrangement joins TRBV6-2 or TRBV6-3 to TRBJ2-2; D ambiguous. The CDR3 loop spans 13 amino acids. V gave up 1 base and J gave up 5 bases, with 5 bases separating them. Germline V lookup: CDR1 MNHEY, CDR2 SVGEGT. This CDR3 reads CASSYYLTGELFF. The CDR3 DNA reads TGTGCCAGCAGTTACTACCTTACCGGGGAGCTGTTTTTT.

For the CDR3, the DNA is TGCAGCACCAATGGAGAGAGCTCCTACGAGCAGTACTTC. Translation gives CSTNGESSYEQYF. The chain recombines TRBV29-1 with TRBJ2-7; D is unclear. V was pared by 8 bases and J by 0 bases, with 14 bases between. Germline V CDR1 and CDR2: SQVTM, ANQGSEA. The CDR3 contains 13 residues.

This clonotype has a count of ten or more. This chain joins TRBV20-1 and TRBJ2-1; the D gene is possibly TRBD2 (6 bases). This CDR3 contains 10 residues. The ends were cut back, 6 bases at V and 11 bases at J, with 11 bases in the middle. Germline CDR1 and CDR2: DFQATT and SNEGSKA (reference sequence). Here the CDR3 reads CSARDFKQFF. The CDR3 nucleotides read TGCAGTGCGAGGGACTTCAAGCAGTTCTTC.

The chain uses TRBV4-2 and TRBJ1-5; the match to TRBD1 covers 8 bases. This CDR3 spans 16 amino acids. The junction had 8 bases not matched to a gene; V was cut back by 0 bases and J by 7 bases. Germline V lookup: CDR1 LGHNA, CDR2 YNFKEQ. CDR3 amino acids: CASSQDQGAIEQPQHF. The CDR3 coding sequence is TGTGCCAGCAGCCAAGATCAGGGGGCAATAGAACAGCCCCAGCATTTT.

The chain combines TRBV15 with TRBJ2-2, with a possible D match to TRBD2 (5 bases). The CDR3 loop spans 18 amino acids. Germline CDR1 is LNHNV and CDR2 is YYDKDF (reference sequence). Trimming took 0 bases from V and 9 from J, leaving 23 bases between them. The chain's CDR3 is CATSRDAGSQEEIWELFF. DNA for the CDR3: TGTGCCACCAGCAGAGATGCTGGGAGCCAGGAGGAGATCTGGGAGCTGTTTTTT.

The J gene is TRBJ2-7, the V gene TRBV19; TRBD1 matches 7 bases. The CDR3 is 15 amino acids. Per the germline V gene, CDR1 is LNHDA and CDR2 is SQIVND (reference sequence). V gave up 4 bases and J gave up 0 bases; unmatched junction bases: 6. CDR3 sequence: CASSTGTVSSYEQYF. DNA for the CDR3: TGTGCCAGTAGTACCGGGACAGTGAGCTCCTACGAGCAGTACTTC. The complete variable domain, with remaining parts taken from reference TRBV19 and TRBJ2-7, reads DGGITQSPKYLFRKEGQNVTLSCEQNLNHDAMYWYRQDPGQGLRLIYYSQIVNDFQKGDIAEGYSVSREKKESFPLTVTSAQKNPTAFYLCASSTGTVSSYEQYFGPGTRLTVT.

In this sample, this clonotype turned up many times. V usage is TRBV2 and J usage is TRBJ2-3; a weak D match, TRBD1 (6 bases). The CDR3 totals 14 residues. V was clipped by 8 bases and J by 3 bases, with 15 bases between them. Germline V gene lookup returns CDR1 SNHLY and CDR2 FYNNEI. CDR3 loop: CASEDSFRTDTQYF. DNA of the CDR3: TGTGCCAGCGAGGACAGCTTTCGGACAGATACGCAGTATTTT.

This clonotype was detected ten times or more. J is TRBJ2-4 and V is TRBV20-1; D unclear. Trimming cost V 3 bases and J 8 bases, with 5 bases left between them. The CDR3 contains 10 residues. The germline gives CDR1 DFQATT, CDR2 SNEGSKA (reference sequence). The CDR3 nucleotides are TGCAGTGCTAGTGTGGACATTCAGTACTTC. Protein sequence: CSASVDIQYF.

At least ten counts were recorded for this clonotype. The CDR3 nucleotides are TGTGCCACACAGGACTTCACCGGGGAGCTGTTTTTT. This translates into CATQDFTGELFF. This chain joins TRBV24-1 and TRBJ2-2; D tentatively reads TRBD1 or TRBD2 (5 bases each). Germline CDR1 is KGHDR and CDR2 is SFDVKD. The CDR3 extends over 12 amino acids. The V end was cut by 10 bases, the J end by 4 bases, with 9 bases between.

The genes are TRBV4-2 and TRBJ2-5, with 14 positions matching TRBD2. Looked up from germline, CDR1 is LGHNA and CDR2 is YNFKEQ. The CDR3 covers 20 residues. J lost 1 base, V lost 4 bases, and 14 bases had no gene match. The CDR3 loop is CASSPLVGTSGSRPQETQYF. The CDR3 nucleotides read TGTGCCAGCAGCCCCCTCGTCGGGACTAGCGGGAGTAGGCCCCAAGAGACCCAGTACTTC.